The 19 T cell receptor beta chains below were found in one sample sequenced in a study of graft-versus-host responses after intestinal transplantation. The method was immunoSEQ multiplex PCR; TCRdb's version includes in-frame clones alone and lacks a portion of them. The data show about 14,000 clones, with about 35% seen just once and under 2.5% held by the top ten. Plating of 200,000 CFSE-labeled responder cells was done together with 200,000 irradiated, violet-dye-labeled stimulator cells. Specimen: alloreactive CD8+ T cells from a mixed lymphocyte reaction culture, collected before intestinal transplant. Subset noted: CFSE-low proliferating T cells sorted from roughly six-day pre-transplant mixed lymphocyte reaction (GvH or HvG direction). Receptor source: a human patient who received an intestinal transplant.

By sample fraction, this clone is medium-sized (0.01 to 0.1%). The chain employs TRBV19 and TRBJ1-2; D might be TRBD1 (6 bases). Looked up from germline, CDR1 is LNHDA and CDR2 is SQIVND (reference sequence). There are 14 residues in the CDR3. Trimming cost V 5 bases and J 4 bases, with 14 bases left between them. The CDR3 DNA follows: TGTGCCAGTAGTGGAGGGATAGGGGGCTATGGCTACACCTTC. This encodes CASSGGIGGYGYTF.

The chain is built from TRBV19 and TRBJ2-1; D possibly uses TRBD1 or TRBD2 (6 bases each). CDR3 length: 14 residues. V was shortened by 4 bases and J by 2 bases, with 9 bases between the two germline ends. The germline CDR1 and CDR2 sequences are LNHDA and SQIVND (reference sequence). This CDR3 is CASSKGGTYNEQFF. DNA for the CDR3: TGTGCCAGTAGTAAAGGGGGGACCTACAATGAGCAGTTCTTC. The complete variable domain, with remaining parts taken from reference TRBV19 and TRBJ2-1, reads DGGITQSPKYLFRKEGQNVTLSCEQNLNHDAMYWYRQDPGQGLRLIYYSQIVNDFQKGDIAEGYSVSREKKESFPLTVTSAQKNPTAFYLCASSKGGTYNEQFFGPGTRLTVL.

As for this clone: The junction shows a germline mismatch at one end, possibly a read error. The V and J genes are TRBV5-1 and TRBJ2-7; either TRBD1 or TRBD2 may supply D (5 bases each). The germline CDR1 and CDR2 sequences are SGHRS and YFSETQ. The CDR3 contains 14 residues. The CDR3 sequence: CASSLRWGIWPTTF. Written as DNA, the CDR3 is TGCGCCAGCAGCTTGCGTTGGGGGATTTGGCCGACAACTTTC. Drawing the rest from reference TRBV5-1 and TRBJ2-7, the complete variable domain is KAGVTQTPRYLIKTRGQQVTLSCSPISGHRSVSWYQQTPGQGLQFLFEYFSETQRNKGNFPGRFSGRQFSNSRSEMNVSTLELGDSALYLCASSLRWGIWPTTFGPGTRLTVT.

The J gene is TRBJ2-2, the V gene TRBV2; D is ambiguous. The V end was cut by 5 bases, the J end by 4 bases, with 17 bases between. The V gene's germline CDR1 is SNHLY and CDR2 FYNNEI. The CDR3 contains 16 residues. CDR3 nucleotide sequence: TGTGCCAGCAGTTCCCAAGGCGGTTCACTCACCGGGGAGCTGTTTTTT. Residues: CASSSQGGSLTGELFF.

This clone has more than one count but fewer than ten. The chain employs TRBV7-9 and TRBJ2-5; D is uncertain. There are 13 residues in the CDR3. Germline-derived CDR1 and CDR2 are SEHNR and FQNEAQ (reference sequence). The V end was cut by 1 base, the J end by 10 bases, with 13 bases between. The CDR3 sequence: CASSLVMGKDQYF. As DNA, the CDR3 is TGTGCCAGCAGCTTAGTAATGGGAAAGGACCAGTACTTC.

CDR3 loop: CASSKQGYGYTF. The CDR3 nucleotides are TGTGCCAGCAGCAAACAGGGATATGGCTACACCTTC. The chain is built from TRBV21-1 and TRBJ1-2; TRBD1 reflects the table's D call only, with no check against the DNA. TRBV21-1 is shown as a pseudogene. The CDR3 is 12 amino acids.

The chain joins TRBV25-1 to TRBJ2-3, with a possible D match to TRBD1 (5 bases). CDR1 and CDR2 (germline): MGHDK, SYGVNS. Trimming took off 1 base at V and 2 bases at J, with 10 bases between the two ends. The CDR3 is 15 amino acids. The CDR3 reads CASSELAGLTDTQYF. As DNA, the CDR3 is TGTGCCAGCAGTGAATTGGCAGGGCTCACAGATACGCAGTATTTT.

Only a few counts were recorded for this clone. The CDR3 region has the DNA TGCGCCAGCAGTGAGTTCCGGAGTACGGTTACGCAGTATTTT. This translates into CASSEFRSTVTQYF. The chain joins TRBV10-1 to TRBJ2-3; D not certain. Between the trimmed V and J ends, which lost 1 base and 8 bases, there was a span of 13 bases. CDR3 length equals 14 residues. Germline V gene lookup returns CDR1 WNHNN and CDR2 SYGVQD (reference sequence).

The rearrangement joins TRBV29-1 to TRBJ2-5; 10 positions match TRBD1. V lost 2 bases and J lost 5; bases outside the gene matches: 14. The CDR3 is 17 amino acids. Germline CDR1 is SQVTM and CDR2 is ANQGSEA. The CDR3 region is CSVEYWGQGLTFETQYF. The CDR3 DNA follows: TGCAGCGTTGAATATTGGGGACAGGGGCTAACTTTCGAGACCCAGTACTTC.

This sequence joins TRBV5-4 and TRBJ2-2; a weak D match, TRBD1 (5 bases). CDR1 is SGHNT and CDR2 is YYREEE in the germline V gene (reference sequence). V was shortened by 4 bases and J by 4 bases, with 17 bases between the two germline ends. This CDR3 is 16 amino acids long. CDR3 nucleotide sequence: TGTGCCAGCAGCGCGAGCAGGGATTGGGGCACCGGGGAGCTGTTTTTT. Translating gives CASSASRDWGTGELFF.

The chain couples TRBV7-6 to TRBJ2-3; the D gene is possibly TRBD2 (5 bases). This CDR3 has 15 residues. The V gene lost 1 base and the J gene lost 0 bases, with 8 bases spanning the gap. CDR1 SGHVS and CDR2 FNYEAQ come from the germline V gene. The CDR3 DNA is TGTGCCAGCAGCTTAGAGTGGACTAGCACAGATACGCAGTATTTT. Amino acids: CASSLEWTSTDTQYF.

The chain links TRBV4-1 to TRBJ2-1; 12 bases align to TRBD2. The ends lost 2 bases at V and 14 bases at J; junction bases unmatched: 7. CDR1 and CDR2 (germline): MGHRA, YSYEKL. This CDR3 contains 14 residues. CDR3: CASSQRTSGVPEFF. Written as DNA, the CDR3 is TGCGCCAGCAGCCAAAGGACTAGCGGGGTTCCCGAGTTCTTC.

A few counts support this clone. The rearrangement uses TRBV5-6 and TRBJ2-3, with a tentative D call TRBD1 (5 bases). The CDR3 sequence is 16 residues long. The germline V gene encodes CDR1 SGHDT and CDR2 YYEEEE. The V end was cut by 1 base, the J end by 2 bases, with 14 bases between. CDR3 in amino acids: CASSLQVTVLTDTQYF. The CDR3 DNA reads TGTGCCAGCAGCTTGCAGGTGACAGTTCTCACAGATACGCAGTATTTT. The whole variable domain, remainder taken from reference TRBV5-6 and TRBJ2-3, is DAGVTQSPTHLIKTRGQQVTLRCSPKSGHDTVSWYQQALGQGPQFIFQYYEEEERQRGNFPDRFSGHQFPNYSSELNVNALLLGDSALYLCASSLQVTVLTDTQYFGPGTRLTVL.

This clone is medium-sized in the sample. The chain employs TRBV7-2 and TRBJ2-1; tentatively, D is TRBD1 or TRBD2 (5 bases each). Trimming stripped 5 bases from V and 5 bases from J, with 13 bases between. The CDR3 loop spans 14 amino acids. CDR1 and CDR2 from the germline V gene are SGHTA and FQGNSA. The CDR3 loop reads CASSPPGPHNEQFF. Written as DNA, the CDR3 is TGTGCCAGCAGCCCCCCGGGACCCCACAATGAGCAGTTCTTC.

CDR3 DNA: TGCAGCGTTGAATCGGAGGGGCAAGGGGGGGGGTTCTTC. Its translation is CSVESEGQGGGFF. V gene TRBV29-1 combines with J gene TRBJ2-1; D perhaps matches TRBD2 (7 bases). The CDR3 extends over 13 amino acids. V was trimmed by 2 bases and J by 15 bases, leaving 20 bases between them. Per germline, CDR1 SQVTM and CDR2 ANQGSEA.

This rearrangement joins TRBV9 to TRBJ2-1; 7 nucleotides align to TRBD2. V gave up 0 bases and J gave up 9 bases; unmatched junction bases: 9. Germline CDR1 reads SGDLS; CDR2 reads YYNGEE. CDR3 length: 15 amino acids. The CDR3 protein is CASSVVEVGGSEQFF. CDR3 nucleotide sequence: TGTGCCAGCAGCGTAGTAGAGGTGGGAGGGAGTGAGCAGTTCTTC. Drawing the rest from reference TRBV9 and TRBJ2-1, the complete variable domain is DSGVTQTPKHLITATGQRVTLRCSPRSGDLSVYWYQQSLDQGLQFLIQYYNGEERAKGNILERFSAQQFPDLHSELNLSSLELGDSALYFCASSVVEVGGSEQFFGPGTRLTVL.

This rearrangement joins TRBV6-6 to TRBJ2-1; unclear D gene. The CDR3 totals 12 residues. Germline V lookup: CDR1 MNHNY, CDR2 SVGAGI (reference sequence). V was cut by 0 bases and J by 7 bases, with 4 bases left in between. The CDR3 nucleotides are TGTGCCAGCAGTTACTCGGTGAATGAGCAGTTCTTC. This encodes CASSYSVNEQFF.

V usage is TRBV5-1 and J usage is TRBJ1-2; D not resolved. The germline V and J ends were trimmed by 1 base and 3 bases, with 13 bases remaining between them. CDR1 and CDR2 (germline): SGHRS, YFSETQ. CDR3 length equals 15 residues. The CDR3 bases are TGCGCCAGCAGCTTGCATAGGGCCTCAGACTATGGCTACACCTTC. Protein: CASSLHRASDYGYTF. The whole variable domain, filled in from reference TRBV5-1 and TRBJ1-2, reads KAGVTQTPRYLIKTRGQQVTLSCSPISGHRSVSWYQQTPGQGLQFLFEYFSETQRNKGNFPGRFSGRQFSNSRSEMNVSTLELGDSALYLCASSLHRASDYGYTFGSGTRLTVV.

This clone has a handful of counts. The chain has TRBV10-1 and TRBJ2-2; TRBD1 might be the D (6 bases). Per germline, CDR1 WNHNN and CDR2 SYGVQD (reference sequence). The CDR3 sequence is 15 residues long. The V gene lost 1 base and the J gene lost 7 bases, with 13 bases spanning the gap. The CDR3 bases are TGCGCCAGCAGTGAGTGGACAGAAGTGGACGGGGAGCTGTTTTTT. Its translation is CASSEWTEVDGELFF.